This T cell receptor beta chain stems from a study of blood T cells in healthy people across ages. Trimming stripped 2 bases from V and 4 bases from J, with 16 bases between. Germline assignment: CDR1 SGHRS and CDR2 YFSETQ. This CDR3 is built from 16 residues. Next came a second PCR, run for about 7 to 12 cycles, which used a sample-barcoded 5' primer along with a J-beta primer mix. Every cDNA molecule carried a tag from a template-switch adaptor bearing 12 random nucleotides. TCRdb reanalysed the 5' RACE reads using MiXCR and keeps one entry per CDR3 protein. The top ten hold 6.5% to 8% of the sample, which has about 1.4 million distinct CDR3 sequences, approximately 60% seen once.

The receptor comes from a young man in good health. The rearrangement joins TRBV5-1 to TRBJ2-1; the D gene is possibly TRBD1 (5 bases). Sequencing was done on a sample of blood. The CDR3 coding sequence is TGCGCCAGCAGCTTAAGGGTGGCGGACACATACAATGAGCAGTTCTTC. Translating gives CASSLRVADTYNEQFF. Based on the CDR3 plus reference TRBV5-1 and TRBJ2-1, the full variable domain is KAGVTQTPRYLIKTRGQQVTLSCSPISGHRSVSWYQQTPGQGLQFLFEYFSETQRNKGNFPGRFSGRQFSNSRSEMNVSTLELGDSALYLCASSLRVADTYNEQFFGPGTRLTVL.